The clone carrying this T cell receptor beta chain was observed at least ten times. V was clipped by 1 base and J by 1 base, with 8 bases between them. The CDR3 consists of 14 residues. In germline, CDR1 is SGHRS, CDR2 YFSETQ. Thyroid surgery was performed in patients who had received no treatment beforehand. This sample was taken from a study of metastatic and nonmetastatic thyroid tumors. Original analysis: The authors used CDR3 differences across clinicopathological groups to build a distant-metastasis classifier for papillary thyroid cancer. TCRdb re-called clones from the PCR reads using MiXCR. The V and J calls and clone size are TCRdb's, not the authors'. The data contain 91,000 or so clones, approximately 11% of them seen just once; the ten biggest clones take up about 11%.

The chain joins TRBV5-1 to TRBJ2-5; weak D call: TRBD1 (6 bases). Sequenced material: blood. The clonotype originates from a female donor with papillary thyroid cancer or a benign thyroid nodule (not recorded which). Some clones in this sample may be carry-over from other donors' samples. The CDR3 loop is CASSLRGGQETQYF. CDR3 DNA: TGCGCCAGCAGCTTGCGAGGGGGCCAAGAGACCCAGTACTTC.